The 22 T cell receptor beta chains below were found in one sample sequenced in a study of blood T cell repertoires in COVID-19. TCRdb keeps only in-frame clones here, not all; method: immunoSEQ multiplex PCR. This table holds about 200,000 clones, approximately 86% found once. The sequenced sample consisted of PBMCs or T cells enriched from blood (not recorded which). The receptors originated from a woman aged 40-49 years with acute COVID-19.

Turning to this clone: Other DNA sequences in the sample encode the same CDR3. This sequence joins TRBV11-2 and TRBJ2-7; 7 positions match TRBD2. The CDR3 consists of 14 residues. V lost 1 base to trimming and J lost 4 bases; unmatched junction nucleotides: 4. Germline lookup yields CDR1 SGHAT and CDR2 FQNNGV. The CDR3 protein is CASSLGGRAYEQYF. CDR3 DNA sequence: TGTGCCAGCAGCTTAGGCGGGAGAGCTTACGAGCAGTACTTC.

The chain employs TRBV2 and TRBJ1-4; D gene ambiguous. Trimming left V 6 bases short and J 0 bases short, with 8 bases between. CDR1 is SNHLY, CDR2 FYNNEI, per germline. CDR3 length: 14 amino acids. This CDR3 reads CASRTRSTNEKLFF. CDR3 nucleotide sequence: TGTGCCAGCAGGACACGATCAACTAATGAAAAACTGTTTTTT.

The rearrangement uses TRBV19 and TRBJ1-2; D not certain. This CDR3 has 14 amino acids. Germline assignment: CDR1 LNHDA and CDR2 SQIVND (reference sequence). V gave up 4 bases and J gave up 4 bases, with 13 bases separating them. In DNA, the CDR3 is TGTGCCAGTAGTAATAATTTGGAGAGCTATGGCTACACCTTC. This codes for CASSNNLESYGYTF. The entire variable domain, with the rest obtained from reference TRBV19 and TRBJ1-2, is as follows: DGGITQSPKYLFRKEGQNVTLSCEQNLNHDAMYWYRQDPGQGLRLIYYSQIVNDFQKGDIAEGYSVSREKKESFPLTVTSAQKNPTAFYLCASSNNLESYGYTFGSGTRLTVV.

CDR3 sequence: CASSYSDSGFSEAFF. The CDR3, as DNA: TGTGCCAGCAGTTACTCCGACAGTGGCTTTTCTGAAGCTTTCTTT. This chain connects TRBV6-5 to TRBJ1-1, with D maybe TRBD1 (5 bases). CDR1 MNHEY and CDR2 SVGAGI come from the germline V gene. The CDR3 runs to 15 residues. V lost 0 bases and J 6 bases, leaving 14 bases between the germline ends.

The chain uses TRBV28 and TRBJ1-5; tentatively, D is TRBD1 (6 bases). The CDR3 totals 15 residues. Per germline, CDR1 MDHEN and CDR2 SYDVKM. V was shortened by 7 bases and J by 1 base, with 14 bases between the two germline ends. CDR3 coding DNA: TGTGCCAGCAAACAAAGGGGGTTAAGCAATCAGCCCCAGCATTTT. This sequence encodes CASKQRGLSNQPQHF. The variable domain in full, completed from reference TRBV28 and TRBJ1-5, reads DVKVTQSSRYLVKRTGEKVFLECVQDMDHENMFWYRQDPGLGLRLIYFSYDVKMKEKGDIPEGYSVSREKKERFSLILESASTNQTSMYLCASKQRGLSNQPQHFGDGTRLSIL.

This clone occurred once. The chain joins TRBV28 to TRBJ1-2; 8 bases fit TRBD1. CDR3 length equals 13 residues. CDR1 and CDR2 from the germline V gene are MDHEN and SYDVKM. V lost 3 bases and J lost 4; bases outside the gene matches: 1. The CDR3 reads CASSFGTGYGYTF. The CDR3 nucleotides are TGTGCCAGCAGTTTTGGGACAGGCTATGGCTACACCTTC.

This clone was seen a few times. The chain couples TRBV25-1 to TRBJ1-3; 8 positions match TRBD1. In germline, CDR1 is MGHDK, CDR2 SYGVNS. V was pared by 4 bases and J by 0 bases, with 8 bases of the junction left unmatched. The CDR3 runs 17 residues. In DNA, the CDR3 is TGTGCCAGCAGTGCACATTCAGGACAGGGCTCTGGAAACACCATATATTTT. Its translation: CASSAHSGQGSGNTIYF.

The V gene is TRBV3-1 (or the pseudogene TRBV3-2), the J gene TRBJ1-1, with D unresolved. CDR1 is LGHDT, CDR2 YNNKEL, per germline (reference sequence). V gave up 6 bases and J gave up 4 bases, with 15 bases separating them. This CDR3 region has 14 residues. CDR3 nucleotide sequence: TGTGCCAGCAGGTCCCCCGGGAGAAGCACTGAAGCTTTCTTT. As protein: CASRSPGRSTEAFF.

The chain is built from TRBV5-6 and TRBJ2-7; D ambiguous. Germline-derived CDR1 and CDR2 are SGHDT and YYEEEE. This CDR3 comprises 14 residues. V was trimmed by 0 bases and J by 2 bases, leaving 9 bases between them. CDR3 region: CASSLAGNTYEQYF. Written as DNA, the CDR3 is TGTGCCAGCAGCTTGGCGGGTAACACCTACGAGCAGTACTTC.

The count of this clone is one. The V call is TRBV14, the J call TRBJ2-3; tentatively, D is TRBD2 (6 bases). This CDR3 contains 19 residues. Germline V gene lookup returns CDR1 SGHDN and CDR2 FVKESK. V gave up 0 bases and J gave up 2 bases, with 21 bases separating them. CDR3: CASSQDHRIGGDFTDTQYF. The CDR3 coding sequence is TGTGCCAGCAGCCAAGATCATAGGATCGGAGGGGACTTCACAGATACGCAGTATTTT.

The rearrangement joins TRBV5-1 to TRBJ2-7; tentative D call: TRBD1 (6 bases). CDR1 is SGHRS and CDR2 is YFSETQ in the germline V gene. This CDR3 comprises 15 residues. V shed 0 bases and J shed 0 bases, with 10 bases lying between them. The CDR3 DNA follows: TGCGCCAGCAGCTTGGTGGCAGGGGACTCCTACGAGCAGTACTTC. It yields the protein CASSLVAGDSYEQYF.

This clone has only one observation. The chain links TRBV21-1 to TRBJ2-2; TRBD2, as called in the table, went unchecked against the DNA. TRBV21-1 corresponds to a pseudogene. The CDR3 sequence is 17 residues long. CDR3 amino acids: CASKPVVGRENTGELFF. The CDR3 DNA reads TGTGCCAGCAAACCGGTTGTCGGGCGGGAGAACACCGGGGAGCTGTTTTTT.

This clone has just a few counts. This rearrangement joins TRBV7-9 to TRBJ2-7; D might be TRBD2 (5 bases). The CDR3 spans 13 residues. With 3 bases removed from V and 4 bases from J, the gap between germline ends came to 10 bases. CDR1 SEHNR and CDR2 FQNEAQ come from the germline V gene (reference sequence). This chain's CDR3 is CASSFPGMYEQYF. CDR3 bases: TGTGCCAGCAGCTTTCCGGGGATGTACGAGCAGTACTTC.

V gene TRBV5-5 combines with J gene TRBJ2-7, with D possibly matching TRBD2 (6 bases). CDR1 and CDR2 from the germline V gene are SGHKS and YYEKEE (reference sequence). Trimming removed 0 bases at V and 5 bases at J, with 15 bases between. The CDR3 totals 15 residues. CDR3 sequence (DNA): TGTGCCAGCAGCTTGGATTTCCGGGGGTCGAACGAGCAGTACTTC. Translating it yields CASSLDFRGSNEQYF.

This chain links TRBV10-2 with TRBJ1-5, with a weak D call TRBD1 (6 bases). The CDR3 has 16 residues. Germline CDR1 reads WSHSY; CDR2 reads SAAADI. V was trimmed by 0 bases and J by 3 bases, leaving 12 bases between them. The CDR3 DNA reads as TGCGCCAGCAGTGAGTCGAGCGGGGGGCCCAATCAGCCCCAGCATTTT. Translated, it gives CASSESSGGPNQPQHF.

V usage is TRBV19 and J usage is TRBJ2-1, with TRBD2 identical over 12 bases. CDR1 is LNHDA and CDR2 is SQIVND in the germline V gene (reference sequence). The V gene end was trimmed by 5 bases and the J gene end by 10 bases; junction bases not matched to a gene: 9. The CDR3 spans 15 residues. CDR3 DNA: TGTGCCAGTAGTCCGACGGGACTAGCGGGCGGAGAGCAGTTCTTC. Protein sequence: CASSPTGLAGGEQFF.

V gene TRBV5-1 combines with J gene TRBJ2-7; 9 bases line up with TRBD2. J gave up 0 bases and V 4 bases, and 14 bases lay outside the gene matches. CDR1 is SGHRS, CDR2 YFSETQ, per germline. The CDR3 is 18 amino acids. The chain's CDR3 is CASSLTSGLMSSSYEQYF. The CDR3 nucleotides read TGCGCCAGCAGCCTGACTAGCGGACTTATGAGTAGCTCCTACGAGCAGTACTTC.

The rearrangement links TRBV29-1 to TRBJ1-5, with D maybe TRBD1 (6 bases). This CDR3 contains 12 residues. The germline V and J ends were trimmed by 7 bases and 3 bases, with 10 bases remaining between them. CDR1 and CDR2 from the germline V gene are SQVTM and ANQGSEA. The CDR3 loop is CSAQGPNQPQHF. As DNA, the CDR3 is TGCAGCGCTCAGGGGCCCAATCAGCCCCAGCATTTT.

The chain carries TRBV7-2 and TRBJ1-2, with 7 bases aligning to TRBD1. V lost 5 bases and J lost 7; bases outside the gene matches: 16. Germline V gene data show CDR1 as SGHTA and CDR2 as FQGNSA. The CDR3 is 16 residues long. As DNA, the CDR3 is TGTGCCAGCAGCGATAGACCAGTGACAGGGCGGGGTGGCTACACCTTC. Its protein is CASSDRPVTGRGGYTF.

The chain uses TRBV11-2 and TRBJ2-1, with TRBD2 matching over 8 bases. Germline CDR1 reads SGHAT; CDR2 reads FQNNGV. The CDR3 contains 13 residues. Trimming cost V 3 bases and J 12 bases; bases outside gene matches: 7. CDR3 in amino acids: CASSFLTSGPQFF. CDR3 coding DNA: TGTGCCAGCAGCTTCCTCACTAGCGGCCCGCAGTTCTTC. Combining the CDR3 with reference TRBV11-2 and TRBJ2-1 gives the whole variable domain EAGVAQSPRYKIIEKRQSVAFWCNPISGHATLYWYQQILGQGPKLLIQFQNNGVVDDSQLPKDRFSAERLKGVDSTLKIQPAKLEDSAVYLCASSFLTSGPQFFGPGTRLTVL.

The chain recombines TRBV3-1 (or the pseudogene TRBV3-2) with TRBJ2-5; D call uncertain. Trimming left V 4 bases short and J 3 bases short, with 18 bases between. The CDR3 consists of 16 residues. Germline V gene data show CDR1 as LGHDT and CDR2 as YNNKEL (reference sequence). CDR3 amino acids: CASSPQDGLGEETQYF. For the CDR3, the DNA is TGTGCCAGCAGCCCTCAAGATGGGTTGGGCGAAGAGACCCAGTACTTC.

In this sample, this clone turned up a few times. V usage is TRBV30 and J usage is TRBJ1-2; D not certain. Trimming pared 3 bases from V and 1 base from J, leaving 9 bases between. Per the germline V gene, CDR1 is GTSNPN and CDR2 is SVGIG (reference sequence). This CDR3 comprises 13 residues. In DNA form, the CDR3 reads TGTGCCTGGAGGCCCCGGAGTAACTATGGCTACACCTTC. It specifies CAWRPRSNYGYTF.